This T cell receptor (beta chain) was found in a study of control samples from healthy donors and cancer patients. V lost 0 bases to trimming and J lost 5 bases; unmatched junction nucleotides: 3. This CDR3 is built from 14 residues. From germline, CDR1 is SGHNT and CDR2 YYREEE (reference sequence). Here immunoSEQ multiplex PCR was the method, and the copy in TCRdb shows in-frame clones only, minus some. This table has approximately 81,000 clones, approximately 94% appearing once. The clonotype was recovered from a woman aged 18 to 35 in good health. The chain joins TRBV5-4 to TRBJ2-5; 8 nucleotides line up with TRBD2. Material: blood. Here the CDR3 DNA reads TGTGCCAGCAGCTTGGGGGCTAGCGGGGAGACCCAGTACTTC. Its protein is CASSLGASGETQYF.